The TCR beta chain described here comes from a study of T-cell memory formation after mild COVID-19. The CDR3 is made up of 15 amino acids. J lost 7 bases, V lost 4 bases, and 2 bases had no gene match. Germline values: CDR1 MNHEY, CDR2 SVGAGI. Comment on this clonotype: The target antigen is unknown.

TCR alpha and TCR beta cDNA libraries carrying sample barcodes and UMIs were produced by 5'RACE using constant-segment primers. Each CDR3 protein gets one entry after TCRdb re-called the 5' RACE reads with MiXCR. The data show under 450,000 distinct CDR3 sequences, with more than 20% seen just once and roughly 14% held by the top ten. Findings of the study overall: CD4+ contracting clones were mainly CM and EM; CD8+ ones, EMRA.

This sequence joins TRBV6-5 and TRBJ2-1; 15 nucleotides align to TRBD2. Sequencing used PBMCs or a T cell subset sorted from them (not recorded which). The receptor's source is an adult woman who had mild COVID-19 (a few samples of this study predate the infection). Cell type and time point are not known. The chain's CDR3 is CASSFGTSGRNEQFF. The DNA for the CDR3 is TGTGCCAGCAGTTTCGGGACTAGCGGGAGGAATGAGCAGTTCTTC.